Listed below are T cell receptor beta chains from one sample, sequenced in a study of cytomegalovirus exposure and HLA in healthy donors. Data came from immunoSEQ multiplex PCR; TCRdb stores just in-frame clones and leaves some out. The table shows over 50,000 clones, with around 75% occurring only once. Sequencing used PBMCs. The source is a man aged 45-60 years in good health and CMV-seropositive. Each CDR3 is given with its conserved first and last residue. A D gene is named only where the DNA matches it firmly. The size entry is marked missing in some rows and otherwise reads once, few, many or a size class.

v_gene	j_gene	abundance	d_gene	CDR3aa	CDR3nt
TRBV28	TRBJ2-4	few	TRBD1	CASTAGTGFPNIQYF	TGTGCCAGCACCGCCGGGACAGGGTTTCCAAACATTCAGTACTTC
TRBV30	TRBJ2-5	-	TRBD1	CAWARTGQGTQYF	TGTGCCTGGGCCCGGACAGGGCAAGGGACCCAGTACTTC
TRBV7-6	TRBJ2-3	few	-	CASSRHTDTQYF	TGTGCCAGCAGCAGACACACAGATACGCAGTATTTT
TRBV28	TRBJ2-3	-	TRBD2	CASSYRLAGGTDTQYF	TGTGCCAGCAGTTACCGACTAGCGGGAGGCACAGATACGCAGTATTTT
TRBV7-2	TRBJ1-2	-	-	CASSLGPGRNYGYTF	TGTGCCAGCAGCTTAGGGCCAGGGCGAAACTATGGCTACACCTTC
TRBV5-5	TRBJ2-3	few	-	CASSSRQTSTDTQYF	TGTGCCAGCAGCTCCCGACAGACCAGCACAGATACGCAGTATTTT
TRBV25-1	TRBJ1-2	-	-	CASSASDSRYTF	TGTGCCAGCAGTGCTTCGGACAGCCGCTACACCTTC
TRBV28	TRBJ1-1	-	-	CASSLGRGTGLTTQSNTEAFF	TGTGCCAGCAGTTTAGGGCGTGGTACAGGGCTGACGACTCAATCGAACACTGAAGCTTTCTTT
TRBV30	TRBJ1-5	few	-	CAWSVQANQPQHF	TGTGCCTGGAGTGTACAGGCCAATCAGCCCCAGCATTTT
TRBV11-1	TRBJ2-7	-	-	CASSSGFLNEQYF	TGTGCCAGCAGTTCAGGGTTTCTAAACGAGCAGTACTTC
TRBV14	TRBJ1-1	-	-	CASRLQGNTEAFF	TGTGCCAGCAGGCTACAGGGGAACACTGAAGCTTTCTTT
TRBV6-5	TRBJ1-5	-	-	CASSQDSGAGQPQHF	TGTGCCAGCAGTCAAGATTCAGGGGCCGGTCAGCCCCAGCATTTT
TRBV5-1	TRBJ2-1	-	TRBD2	CASSWSGRANEQFF	TGCGCCAGCAGCTGGAGCGGGAGGGCAAATGAGCAGTTCTTC
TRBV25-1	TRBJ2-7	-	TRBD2	CASSGREGTSEQYF	TGTGCCAGCAGTGGCCGGGAGGGAACCTCCGAGCAGTACTTC
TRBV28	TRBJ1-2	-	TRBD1	CASSPLWGPGQVSFYGYTF	TGTGCCAGCAGCCCACTGTGGGGCCCGGGACAGGTTTCCTTCTATGGCTACACCTTC
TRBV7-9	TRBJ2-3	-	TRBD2	CASSLTDGRAGRDTQYF	TGTGCCAGCAGCTTAACGGACGGGAGGGCCGGTAGAGATACGCAGTATTTT
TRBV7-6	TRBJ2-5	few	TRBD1	CATTAGTGSLETQYF	TGTGCCACTACAGCGGGGACAGGGTCGTTGGAGACCCAGTACTTC
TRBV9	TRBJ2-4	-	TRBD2	CASIVDPLAGEIAKNIQYF	TGTGCCAGCATCGTAGACCCACTAGCGGGAGAAATAGCCAAAAACATTCAGTACTTC
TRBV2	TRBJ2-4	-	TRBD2	CASKRGLAGALAKNIQYF	TGTGCCAGCAAAAGGGGCCTAGCGGGGGCACTAGCCAAAAACATTCAGTACTTC
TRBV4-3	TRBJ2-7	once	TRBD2	CASSSRGRGNNYEQYF	TGCGCCAGCAGCTCCCGGGGGAGGGGAAATAACTACGAGCAGTACTTC
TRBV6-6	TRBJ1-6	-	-	CASSYLRRANSPLHF	TGTGCCAGCAGTTACCTCCGGCGGGCTAATTCACCCCTCCACTTT
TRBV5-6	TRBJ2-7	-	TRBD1	CASSPGTGKPYEQYF	TGTGCCAGCAGCCCTGGGACAGGGAAACCCTACGAGCAGTACTTC
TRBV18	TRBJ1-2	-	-	CASSPVTEDGYTF	TGTGCCAGCTCACCGGTTACAGAAGATGGCTACACCTTC
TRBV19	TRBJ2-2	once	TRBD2	CASSVTSGRANTGELFF	TGTGCCAGTAGTGTAACTAGCGGGAGGGCCAACACCGGGGAGCTGTTTTTT
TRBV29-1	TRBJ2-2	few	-	CSGQGSDTGELFF	TGCAGCGGCCAGGGTTCGGACACCGGGGAGCTGTTTTTT
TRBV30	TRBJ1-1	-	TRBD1	CAWSPGTGGRAFF	TGTGCCTGGAGTCCCGGGACAGGGGGTCGCGCTTTCTTT
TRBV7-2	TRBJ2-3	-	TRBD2	CASSQKRGITDTQYF	TGTGCCAGCAGCCAAAAGCGGGGGATCACAGATACGCAGTATTTT
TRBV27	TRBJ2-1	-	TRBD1	CASSLRRTGDEQFF	TGTGCCAGCAGTTTACGGCGGACAGGGGATGAGCAGTTCTTC
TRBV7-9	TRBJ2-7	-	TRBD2	CASSSTSGGYEQYF	TGTGCCAGCAGCTCAACTAGCGGGGGGTACGAGCAGTACTTC
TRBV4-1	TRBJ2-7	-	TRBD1	CASSPSGDRGPGDEQYF	TGCGCCAGCAGCCCCAGTGGGGACAGGGGACCGGGGGACGAGCAGTACTTC
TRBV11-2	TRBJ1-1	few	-	CASSLRTGSYTEAFF	TGTGCCAGCAGCCTTCGAACAGGGTCTTACACTGAAGCTTTCTTT
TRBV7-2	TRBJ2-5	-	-	CASSLGKGGKETQYF	TGTGCCAGCAGCTTAGGGAAGGGAGGCAAAGAGACCCAGTACTTC
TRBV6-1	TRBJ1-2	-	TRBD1	CASSWGQAYGYTF	TGTGCCAGCAGTTGGGGACAGGCGTATGGCTACACCTTC
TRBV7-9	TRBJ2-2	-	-	CRSSHSPDRAPTGELFF	TGTCGCAGCAGCCACTCCCCTGACAGAGCCCCCACCGGGGAGCTGTTTTTT
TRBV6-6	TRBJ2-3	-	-	CASSQTRGTDTQYF	TGTGCCAGCAGTCAAACTCGGGGAACAGATACGCAGTATTTT
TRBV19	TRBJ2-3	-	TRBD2	CASSISSGGTTETSTDTQYF	TGTGCCAGTAGTATATCTAGCGGGGGGACGACCGAGACTAGCACAGATACGCAGTATTTT
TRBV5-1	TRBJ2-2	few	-	CASSLAGNTGELFF	TGCGCCAGCAGCTTGGCAGGGAACACCGGGGAGCTGTTTTTT